This TCR beta chain was recorded in a study of shared clonotypes between healthy human individuals. Study-wide points: Sharing of clonotypes among donors was expected to vary with sequencing depth.

In the study's own analysis: Owing to the provision of junction-only sequences devoid of quality scores by immunoSEQ, filtering differed. The method was immunoSEQ multiplex PCR; TCRdb's version includes in-frame clones alone and lacks a portion of them. V, J and clone size derive from that table, while D and trimming were established from the DNA sequence. Among fewer than 1 million clones listed, about 96% were seen once. The length of the CDR3 is 14 residues. The germline V and J ends were trimmed by 4 bases and 6 bases, with 16 bases remaining between them. CDR1 is SQVTM, CDR2 ANQGSEA, per germline. About this clone: What it binds is not known.

Positive CCR7 selection of CD45RO-negative cells yielded the naive CD8 cells, and terminally differentiated effector memory CD45RA+ cells were excluded. The sequenced sample was naive CD8+ T cells sorted from blood. The rearrangement uses TRBV29-1 and TRBJ2-1; D is possibly TRBD2 (5 bases). This receptor was identified in a young man in good health. CDR3 in amino acids: CSVGGGQRSNEQFF. The DNA for the CDR3 is TGCAGCGTTGGCGGCGGGCAGCGCTCCAATGAGCAGTTCTTC.